Below, 30 T cell receptor beta chains from the same sample are listed, as sequenced in a study of immune cell composition in non-small cell lung cancer. Produced via immunoSEQ multiplex PCR; TCRdb's table is partial and in-frame only. The sample has roughly 4,500 clones, approximately 83% seen once. What was sequenced was lung tumor tissue. Receptor source: a human donor with non-small cell lung cancer.

In DNA, the CDR3 is TGTGCCAGCAGTCCCCCCCGTTGGAGGGGATCGAGGAACACTGAAGCTTTCTTT. This codes for CASSPPRWRGSRNTEAFF. This chain joins TRBV28 and TRBJ1-1, with a tentative D call TRBD1 (5 bases). This CDR3 is built from 18 residues. V was pared by 5 bases and J by 1 base, with 23 bases between. Looked up from germline, CDR1 is MDHEN and CDR2 is SYDVKM.

This chain joins TRBV29-1 and TRBJ1-5, with 12 bases lining up with TRBD1. Germline-derived CDR1 and CDR2 are SQVTM and ANQGSEA. V lost 6 bases to trimming and J lost 8 bases; unmatched junction nucleotides: 5. This CDR3 is built from 13 residues. CDR3 region: CSVGQGAGEPQHF. The CDR3 nucleotides read TGCAGCGTGGGACAGGGGGCAGGAGAGCCCCAGCATTTT.

The chain employs TRBV5-1 and TRBJ1-1, with TRBD1 as a possible D gene (6 bases). The CDR3 sequence is 15 residues long. The germline V gene has CDR1 SGHRS and CDR2 YFSETQ. V was cut by 1 base and J by 4 bases, with 14 bases left in between. CDR3 sequence (DNA): TGCGCCAGCAGCTTGATGGGCCAAGGGGGCACTGAAGCTTTCTTT. Encoded protein: CASSLMGQGGTEAFF.

V gene TRBV2 combines with J gene TRBJ1-3; D is unresolved. The germline V gene has CDR1 SNHLY and CDR2 FYNNEI. CDR3 length equals 14 residues. Trimming pared 6 bases from V and 0 bases from J, leaving 9 bases between. CDR3 sequence (DNA): TGTGCCAGCAGGGAGGGAGGCTCTGGAAACACCATATATTTT. Protein: CASREGGSGNTIYF.

V is TRBV18 and J is TRBJ2-1; no reliable D call. Trimming cost V 4 bases and J 3 bases, with 16 bases left between them. The CDR3 is 16 residues long. Germline loops: CDR1 KGHSH, CDR2 LQKENI. The chain's CDR3 is CASSRVPWSHYNEQFF. The CDR3 nucleotides read TGTGCCAGCTCACGAGTTCCCTGGTCGCACTACAATGAGCAGTTCTTC.

The J gene is TRBJ2-3, the V gene TRBV7-2; tentatively, D is TRBD1 (6 bases). V lost 5 bases and J 6 bases, leaving 9 bases between the germline ends. The germline V gene has CDR1 SGHTA and CDR2 FQGNSA. The CDR3 is 12 amino acids. The chain's CDR3 is CASSHRVDTQYF. The CDR3 region has the DNA TGTGCCAGCAGCCACAGGGTTGATACGCAGTATTTT.

The chain links TRBV14 to TRBJ2-1; no clear D gene. This CDR3 comprises 18 residues. Trimming took off 0 bases at V and 0 bases at J, with 15 bases between the two ends. CDR1 SGHDN and CDR2 FVKESK come from the germline V gene. The CDR3 is CASSQDQALLSSYNEQFF. Here the CDR3 DNA reads TGTGCCAGCAGCCAAGATCAGGCCCTACTGAGCTCCTACAATGAGCAGTTCTTC.

This chain joins TRBV15 and TRBJ2-3, with D perhaps matching TRBD2 (6 bases). Per the germline V gene, CDR1 is LNHNV and CDR2 is YYDKDF (reference sequence). The CDR3 spans 15 residues. Between the trimmed V and J ends, which lost 1 base and 5 bases, there was a span of 13 bases. CDR3 loop: CATSRVAGNGDTQYF. CDR3 sequence (DNA): TGTGCCACCAGCAGAGTGGCGGGGAATGGAGATACGCAGTATTTT.

The V and J genes are TRBV19 and TRBJ2-1; 13 bases align to TRBD2. The CDR3 sequence is 16 residues long. Trimming at V came to 8 bases and at J to 8 bases, leaving 12 bases not matched to a gene. CDR1 LNHDA and CDR2 SQIVND come from the germline V gene (reference sequence). The CDR3 region has the DNA TGTGCCAGTCTACCCCGGACTAGCGGGAGTGACCATGAGCAGTTCTTC. It encodes CASLPRTSGSDHEQFF.

V gene TRBV7-2 combines with J gene TRBJ2-7; TRBD2 might be the D (6 bases). The V end was cut by 4 bases, the J end by 0 bases, with 19 bases between. The CDR3 length is 17 residues. The germline V gene encodes CDR1 SGHTA and CDR2 FQGNSA. The CDR3: CASSSQLGGGNSYEQYF. The CDR3 coding sequence is TGTGCCAGCAGCTCCCAACTTGGCGGAGGGAACTCCTACGAGCAGTACTTC.

The V and J genes are TRBV9 and TRBJ2-2; 10 bases fit TRBD2. Germline V gene sequence: CDR1 SGDLS, CDR2 YYNGEE. This CDR3 spans 17 amino acids. Losses at the gene ends were 0 bases for V and 4 bases for J; bases not matched to a gene: 6. The CDR3 DNA reads as TGTGCCAGCAGCGTAGGAGTAGCGGGAGGCCTCACCGGGGAGCTGTTTTTT. Translation gives CASSVGVAGGLTGELFF.

This clone was seen a single time. The chain is built from TRBV19 and TRBJ1-1, with no clear D. The germline V and J ends were trimmed by 5 bases and 0 bases, with 13 bases remaining between them. The CDR3 has 15 residues. Germline loops: CDR1 LNHDA, CDR2 SQIVND (reference sequence). The CDR3, as DNA: TGTGCCAGTAGTCTCCGACACAGCATGAACACTGAAGCTTTCTTT. Its protein is CASSLRHSMNTEAFF.

This chain links TRBV27 with TRBJ1-4; TRBD1 agrees at 11 bases. The CDR3 has 14 amino acids. Germline CDR1 reads MNHEY; CDR2 reads SMNVEV (reference sequence). With V trimmed by 6 bases and J by 4 bases, 1 base remained unmatched. For the CDR3, the DNA is TGTGCCAGCAGAGGGACAGGGGGTAATGAAAAACTGTTTTTT. Its protein product is CASRGTGGNEKLFF.

V and J are TRBV11-2 and TRBJ1-1; a weak D match, TRBD1 (5 bases). The germline CDR1 and CDR2 sequences are SGHAT and FQNNGV. This CDR3 has 14 residues. V was trimmed by 7 bases and J by 4 bases, leaving 16 bases between them. The chain's CDR3 is CASNRPGGGTEAFF. In DNA, the CDR3 is TGTGCCAGCAACCGACCCGGGGGAGGCACTGAAGCTTTCTTT.

This clone was counted only a few times. This chain uses TRBV10-1 with TRBJ1-5; D ambiguous. V was clipped by 4 bases and J by 7 bases, with 8 bases between them. This CDR3 contains 12 residues. CDR1 and CDR2 (germline): WNHNN, SYGVQD (reference sequence). This CDR3 reads CASSAYGQPQHF. In DNA form, the CDR3 reads TGCGCCAGCAGTGCCTACGGGCAGCCCCAGCATTTT.

This sequence joins TRBV7-9 and TRBJ2-7; a weak D match, TRBD2 (6 bases). Trimming left V 5 bases short and J 7 bases short, with 9 bases between. Germline-derived CDR1 and CDR2 are SEHNR and FQNEAQ (reference sequence). This CDR3 is built from 11 residues. This chain's CDR3 is CASSPEGEQYF. In DNA form, the CDR3 reads TGTGCCAGCAGCCCGGAGGGGGAGCAGTACTTC.

V gene TRBV11-2 combines with J gene TRBJ1-1; 8 bases line up with TRBD1. The CDR3 totals 16 residues. Germline V gives CDR1 SGHAT, CDR2 FQNNGV. V lost 2 bases, J lost 4 bases, and 9 bases stayed unmatched. DNA for the CDR3: TGTGCCAGCAGCTTATTGGGACAGGTCGAGGGCACTGAAGCTTTCTTT. Translated: CASSLLGQVEGTEAFF.

The V call is TRBV7-9, the J call TRBJ2-3; 7 nucleotides line up with TRBD2. V lost 5 bases to trimming and J lost 3 bases; unmatched junction nucleotides: 20. This CDR3 is built from 19 residues. Looked up from germline, CDR1 is SEHNR and CDR2 is FQNEAQ (reference sequence). The CDR3 protein is CASSPGLESYPELTDTQYF. In DNA, the CDR3 is TGTGCCAGCAGCCCAGGACTAGAAAGCTACCCCGAATTGACAGATACGCAGTATTTT.

The chain uses TRBV9 and TRBJ2-7; 13 positions agree with TRBD2. Germline V gene data show CDR1 as SGDLS and CDR2 as YYNGEE. This CDR3 has 16 amino acids. After removal of 0 bases from V and 2 bases from J, the junction contained 2 bases not matched to a gene. The CDR3, as DNA: TGTGCCAGCAGCGTAGGGGGGACTAGCGGGACCTACGAGCAGTACTTC. It yields the protein CASSVGGTSGTYEQYF.

The chain employs TRBV19 and TRBJ1-1; D might be TRBD1 (5 bases). The CDR3 length is 13 residues. With 2 bases removed from V and 5 bases from J, the gap between germline ends came to 9 bases. Germline lookup yields CDR1 LNHDA and CDR2 SQIVND (reference sequence). DNA for the CDR3: TGTGCCAGTAGTATAACCCAGGGTACTGAAGCTTTCTTT. Amino acids: CASSITQGTEAFF.

This rearrangement joins TRBV7-2 to TRBJ1-2; no clear D. This CDR3 has 15 amino acids. V shed 5 bases and J shed 2 bases, with 15 bases lying between them. The germline V gene encodes CDR1 SGHTA and CDR2 FQGNSA. In DNA, the CDR3 is TGTGCCAGCAGCCTAGATAGCAAATGGAACTATGGCTACACCTTC. Encoded protein: CASSLDSKWNYGYTF.

The chain couples TRBV9 to TRBJ2-7; D possibly corresponds to TRBD2 (5 bases). Between the trimmed V and J ends, which lost 0 bases and 6 bases, there was a span of 13 bases. The CDR3 is 14 residues long. CDR1 SGDLS and CDR2 YYNGEE come from the germline V gene. The CDR3 loop is CASSVDGNPSEQYF. In DNA, the CDR3 is TGTGCCAGCAGCGTAGACGGGAACCCCTCCGAGCAGTACTTC. The entire variable domain, with the rest obtained from reference TRBV9 and TRBJ2-7, is as follows: DSGVTQTPKHLITATGQRVTLRCSPRSGDLSVYWYQQSLDQGLQFLIQYYNGEERAKGNILERFSAQQFPDLHSELNLSSLELGDSALYFCASSVDGNPSEQYFGPGTRLTVT.

This chain uses TRBV10-3 with TRBJ2-7, with D tentatively TRBD2 (5 bases). Germline CDR1 ENHRY, CDR2 SYGVKD. Trimming cost V 5 bases and J 0 bases, with 14 bases left between them. The CDR3 length is 15 residues. The CDR3 region has the DNA TGTGCCATCAGTACCCTAGCACCCAACTCCTACGAGCAGTACTTC. It specifies CAISTLAPNSYEQYF.

The V gene is TRBV5-1, the J gene TRBJ1-1; 9 bases fit TRBD1. V shed 4 bases and J 6 bases; nucleotides not matched to a gene: 4. The CDR3 is made up of 13 amino acids. Germline V gene lookup returns CDR1 SGHRS and CDR2 YFSETQ. The CDR3 DNA reads TGCGCCAGCAGCCCTCGGACAGGGGCTGAAGCTTTCTTT. Translating gives CASSPRTGAEAFF.

The CDR3 DNA is TGTGCCAGCAGTGCCTCCACTAGCGGGAATGAGCAGTTCTTC. It is translated as CASSASTSGNEQFF. J is TRBJ2-1 and V is TRBV6-4; 9 bases fit TRBD2. CDR1 and CDR2 from the germline V gene are MRHNA and SNTAGT. J lost 7 bases, V lost 4 bases, and 5 bases had no gene match. The CDR3 has 14 amino acids.

This clone was picked up one time. This chain uses TRBV7-9 with TRBJ2-1, with D hard to call. V lost 10 bases, J lost 4 bases, and 17 bases lay in between. The CDR3 is 14 residues long. Germline V gene data show CDR1 as SEHNR and CDR2 as FQNEAQ (reference sequence). CDR3 nucleotides: TGTGCCACCCGACTGGCTAGTGGGTACAATGAGCAGTTCTTC. It codes for CATRLASGYNEQFF.

CDR3 DNA: TGCGCCAGCAGCCTTGGACAGGGGGACTATGGCTACACCTTC. This sequence encodes CASSLGQGDYGYTF. This chain links TRBV4-3 with TRBJ1-2, with 10 nucleotides matching TRBD1. Germline assignment: CDR1 LGHNA and CDR2 YSLEER. The CDR3 length is 14 residues. Trimming took 4 bases from V and 3 from J; bases not matched to a gene: 2.

This clone was observed a few times. The gene calls are TRBV7-9 and TRBJ2-1; 8 bases are a match to TRBD2. CDR3 length: 17 amino acids. V shed 6 bases and J 8 bases; nucleotides not matched to a gene: 18. Germline V gene data show CDR1 as SEHNR and CDR2 as FQNEAQ (reference sequence). The CDR3: CASSLHIRTATSDEQFF. CDR3 in DNA: TGTGCCAGCAGTCTCCATATTAGGACCGCGACTAGCGATGAGCAGTTCTTC.

The chain couples TRBV7-3 to TRBJ2-2; D is perhaps TRBD2 (6 bases). The length of the CDR3 is 15 residues. CDR1 is SGHTA and CDR2 is FQGTGA in the germline V gene. V dropped 0 bases and J dropped 5 bases, with 10 bases sitting between them. In DNA, the CDR3 is TGTGCCAGCAGCTTAACAGGACTACCTACCGGGGAGCTGTTTTTT. Its translation: CASSLTGLPTGELFF.

This clone was recorded only once. V gene TRBV28 combines with J gene TRBJ2-5, with 11 positions matching TRBD1. J was trimmed by 5 bases and V by 2 bases; bases with no gene match: 7. There are 16 residues in the CDR3. Per germline, CDR1 MDHEN and CDR2 SYDVKM. The CDR3 loop is CASSLLRTGGLETQYF. CDR3 nucleotide sequence: TGTGCCAGCAGTTTACTCCGGACAGGGGGCTTGGAGACCCAGTACTTC.